The 25 T cell receptor beta chains below come from one sample, sequenced in a study of cytomegalovirus exposure and HLA in healthy donors. The PCR made use of 60 Vbeta and 13 Jbeta primers. Measured with immunoSEQ multiplex PCR; TCRdb has only the in-frame clones, and not every one. Of fewer than 45,000 clones in the sample, 68% are singletons; the top ten hold nearly 4%. Sequenced material: PBMCs. These receptors were collected from a middle-aged man in good health and CMV-seronegative.

CDR3: CASSLDVRGTEAFF. The CDR3 bases are TGTGCCAGCAGCTTAGATGTCAGGGGCACTGAAGCTTTCTTT. The J gene is TRBJ1-1, the V gene TRBV7-2; D possibly corresponds to TRBD1 (6 bases). The CDR3 has 14 amino acids. The germline V and J ends were trimmed by 1 base and 4 bases, with 10 bases remaining between them. Germline-derived CDR1 and CDR2 are SGHTA and FQGNSA.

The V call is TRBV2, the J call TRBJ1-3; TRBD1 agrees at 8 bases. CDR1 and CDR2 from the germline V gene are SNHLY and FYNNEI. The V and J ends lost 2 bases and 3 bases, in that order; junction bases with no gene match: 6. The CDR3 runs 16 residues. The CDR3 nucleotides are TGTGCCAGCAGTGAACTCCAGGGGGCAGGTGGAAACACCATATATTTT. Translating it yields CASSELQGAGGNTIYF.

There are a few counts of this clone. V and J are TRBV7-8 and TRBJ2-5, with 10 bases aligning to TRBD2. This CDR3 contains 15 residues. Germline CDR1 is SGHVS and CDR2 is FQNEAQ. V dropped 2 bases and J dropped 5; count of bases not matched to a gene: 5. The CDR3 protein is CASSLPGLASETQYF. The CDR3 DNA reads as TGTGCCAGCAGCTTACCGGGACTAGCGAGCGAGACCCAGTACTTC.

This rearrangement joins TRBV30 to TRBJ1-6, with D unresolved. From germline, CDR1 is GTSNPN and CDR2 SVGIG (reference sequence). V was pared by 3 bases and J by 3 bases, with 9 bases between. This CDR3 is 14 amino acids long. The CDR3: CAWRPKIYNSPLHF. CDR3 DNA: TGTGCCTGGAGGCCTAAGATCTATAATTCACCCCTCCACTTT.

This chain connects TRBV14 to TRBJ2-7; TRBD1 agrees at 9 bases. The germline gives CDR1 SGHDN, CDR2 FVKESK. The CDR3 is 17 amino acids. After removal of 1 base from V and 5 bases from J, the junction contained 12 bases not matched to a gene. The CDR3 spells CASSQGFPGQGMDEQYF. DNA of the CDR3: TGTGCCAGCAGCCAAGGATTTCCGGGACAGGGAATGGACGAGCAGTACTTC.

The CDR3 is CASRRPGQGNYGYTF. For the CDR3, the DNA is TGTGCCAGCAGAAGACCGGGACAGGGGAACTATGGCTACACCTTC. This chain joins TRBV28 and TRBJ1-2; TRBD1 aligns across 10 bases. The V segment lost 6 bases and the J segment 2 bases; nucleotides outside the gene matches: 6. CDR3 length: 15 residues. CDR1 is MDHEN and CDR2 is SYDVKM in the germline V gene.

The chain uses TRBV2 and TRBJ2-7, with 9 nucleotides matching TRBD1. Trimming removed 3 bases from V and 4 bases from J; junction bases left unmatched: 4. From germline, CDR1 is SNHLY and CDR2 FYNNEI. This CDR3 spans 14 amino acids. DNA of the CDR3: TGTGCCAGCAGTGACGGACAGGGGCCGTACGAGCAGTACTTC. It specifies CASSDGQGPYEQYF.

This clone has just a few counts. The rearrangement links TRBV10-3 to TRBJ1-4; D remains ambiguous. This CDR3 contains 13 residues. Trimming removed 5 bases at V and 5 bases at J, with 9 bases between. CDR1 is ENHRY, CDR2 SYGVKD, per germline. The CDR3: CAISLASNEKLFF. CDR3 DNA sequence: TGTGCCATCAGTTTGGCCTCAAATGAAAAACTGTTTTTT.

V is TRBV19 and J is TRBJ2-3; a weak D match, TRBD2 (7 bases). V lost 8 bases to trimming and J lost 1 base, with 13 bases between them. Germline V gene data show CDR1 as LNHDA and CDR2 as SQIVND (reference sequence). CDR3 length: 14 amino acids. The CDR3 here is CASGRGQGTDTQYF. The CDR3 DNA follows: TGTGCCAGTGGGCGGGGGCAGGGCACAGATACGCAGTATTTT.

The chain uses TRBV10-3 and TRBJ1-1; D remains unclear. Looked up from germline, CDR1 is ENHRY and CDR2 is SYGVKD. This CDR3 is 11 amino acids long. The CDR3 coding sequence is TGTGCTCACGGGGAGGGAACTGAAGCTTTCTTT. Amino acids: CAHGEGTEAFF.

This chain joins TRBV4-1 and TRBJ1-4, with 7 bases lining up with TRBD1. The V and J ends lost 3 bases and 0 bases, in that order; junction bases with no gene match: 4. CDR3 length equals 16 residues. The germline gives CDR1 MGHRA, CDR2 YSYEKL. The CDR3 nucleotides read TGCGCCAGCAGCCAGGGGGACAGAACAACTAATGAAAAACTGTTTTTT. Protein sequence: CASSQGDRTTNEKLFF.

The chain is built from TRBV7-8 and TRBJ1-1; unclear D gene. This CDR3 contains 17 residues. Germline CDR1 is SGHVS and CDR2 is FQNEAQ. Between the trimmed V and J ends, which lost 4 bases and 0 bases, there was a span of 18 bases. The CDR3 protein is CASSSSPTPLMNTEAFF. In DNA, the CDR3 is TGTGCCAGCAGCTCCAGTCCGACACCTTTAATGAACACTGAAGCTTTCTTT. The whole variable domain, remainder taken from reference TRBV7-8 and TRBJ1-1, is GAGVSQSPRYKVAKRGQDVALRCDPISGHVSLFWYQQALGQGPEFLTYFQNEAQLDKSGLPSDRFFAERPEGSVSTLKIQRTQQEDSAVYLCASSSSPTPLMNTEAFFGQGTRLTVV.

The chain employs TRBV2 and TRBJ1-1, with TRBD1 identical over 7 bases. The CDR3 runs 11 residues. The trim removed 4 bases at V and 11 bases at J, leaving 4 bases unmatched. Germline values: CDR1 SNHLY, CDR2 FYNNEI. The CDR3 spells CASSADRAAFF. The CDR3, as DNA: TGTGCCAGCAGTGCCGACAGGGCCGCTTTCTTT.

The chain couples TRBV7-3 to TRBJ2-3; 7 bases match TRBD1. CDR1 SGHTA and CDR2 FQGTGA come from the germline V gene. J lost 4 bases, V lost 5 bases, and 3 bases had no gene match. This CDR3 comprises 13 residues. The CDR3 DNA sequence: TGTGCCAGCAGCCTAGACAGGGCAGATACGCAGTATTTT. Its protein product is CASSLDRADTQYF.

This clone has just a few counts. The rearrangement links TRBV5-1 to TRBJ2-7, with 8 bases matching TRBD1. This CDR3 spans 15 amino acids. The V and J ends lost 4 bases and 0 bases, in that order; junction bases with no gene match: 6. CDR1 SGHRS and CDR2 YFSETQ come from the germline V gene. CDR3 in DNA: TGCGCCAGCAGCGCCCCCGGGACAGGCTCCTACGAGCAGTACTTC. It translates to CASSAPGTGSYEQYF.

The chain combines TRBV11-1 with TRBJ1-2; TRBD1 agrees at 8 bases. The CDR3 loop spans 15 amino acids. After removal of 0 bases from V and 6 bases from J, the junction contained 6 bases not matched to a gene. Germline V gene lookup returns CDR1 SGHAT and CDR2 FQDESV (reference sequence). The CDR3 coding sequence is TGTGCCAGCAGCTTAGCCGGCAGGGGGCGAGATGGCTACACCTTC. Amino acids: CASSLAGRGRDGYTF. The full variable domain, in which reference TRBV11-1 and TRBJ1-2 provide the parts outside the CDR3, is EAEVAQSPRYKITEKSQAVAFWCDPISGHATLYWYRQILGQGPELLVQFQDESVVDDSQLPKDRFSAERLKGVDSTLKIQPAELGDSAMYLCASSLAGRGRDGYTFGSGTRLTVV.

This clone appeared a single time. The chain carries TRBV27 and TRBJ2-5; the D gene is possibly TRBD1 (6 bases). V was trimmed by 10 bases and J by 4 bases, leaving 16 bases between them. The CDR3 is made up of 13 amino acids. Germline V gene data show CDR1 as MNHEY and CDR2 as SMNVEV (reference sequence). CDR3 sequence reads: CATGDIRGETQYF. CDR3 DNA: TGTGCCACCGGCGATATCAGGGGAGAGACCCAGTACTTC.

V gene TRBV4-2 combines with J gene TRBJ1-5; 10 nucleotides agree with TRBD1. Germline V gene data show CDR1 as LGHNA and CDR2 as YNFKEQ. This CDR3 has 18 residues. Trimming cost V 2 bases and J 0 bases; bases outside gene matches: 7. The DNA for the CDR3 is TGTGCCAGCAGCCAAAAAACGACAGGGGGCTCTAGCAATCAGCCCCAGCATTTT. It codes for CASSQKTTGGSSNQPQHF.

This clone appeared once. The chain combines TRBV6-5 with TRBJ1-4; 11 bases agree with TRBD1. Germline CDR1 reads MNHEY; CDR2 reads SVGAGI. V gave up 2 bases and J gave up 7 bases; unmatched junction bases: 0. CDR3 length: 14 amino acids. The CDR3, as DNA: TGTGCCAGCAGTTACGGGACAGGGGGTGAAAAACTGTTTTTT. The encoded protein is CASSYGTGGEKLFF.

The rearrangement uses TRBV6-1 and TRBJ1-3; 9 bases agree with TRBD1. Germline V CDR1 and CDR2: MNHNS, SASEGT. This CDR3 has 15 amino acids. With 3 bases clipped from V and 6 bases from J, the junction kept 6 bases outside the gene matches. The CDR3 here is CASSDGTGTENTIYF. The CDR3 DNA is TGTGCCAGCAGTGACGGGACAGGGACGGAAAACACCATATATTTT.

The V and J genes are TRBV28 and TRBJ1-5, with D maybe TRBD1 (5 bases). The germline CDR1 and CDR2 sequences are MDHEN and SYDVKM. V was clipped by 3 bases and J by 1 base, with 16 bases between them. This CDR3 has 17 residues. This CDR3 reads CASSFTGGRGSNQPQHF. DNA for the CDR3: TGTGCCAGCAGTTTCACTGGGGGGAGAGGGAGCAATCAGCCCCAGCATTTT.

The chain links TRBV7-2 to TRBJ2-7; tentative D call: TRBD2 (6 bases). CDR1 and CDR2 from the germline V gene are SGHTA and FQGNSA. There are 14 residues in the CDR3. V lost 5 bases and J lost 2, with 13 bases in between. CDR3 sequence: CASSPGRTTYEQYF. CDR3 nucleotides: TGTGCCAGCAGCCCGGGACGGACTACCTACGAGCAGTACTTC. Based on the CDR3 plus reference TRBV7-2 and TRBJ2-7, the full variable domain is GAGVSQSPSNKVTEKGKDVELRCDPISGHTALYWYRQSLGQGLEFLIYFQGNSAPDKSGLPSDRFSAERTGGSVSTLTIQRTQQEDSAVYLCASSPGRTTYEQYFGPGTRLTVT.

The CDR3 is CAWSVRGTQETQYF. The CDR3 DNA reads TGTGCCTGGAGTGTCAGGGGTACCCAAGAGACCCAGTACTTC. The chain recombines TRBV30 with TRBJ2-5, with D possibly matching TRBD1 (6 bases). Trimming took off 0 bases at V and 1 base at J, with 9 bases between the two ends. CDR1 is GTSNPN, CDR2 SVGIG, per germline (reference sequence). The CDR3 totals 14 residues.

The chain couples TRBV7-9 to TRBJ1-4; possibly TRBD1 for D (5 bases). Germline values: CDR1 SEHNR, CDR2 FQNEAQ (reference sequence). Trimming stripped 5 bases from V and 5 bases from J, with 15 bases between. CDR3 length: 15 amino acids. The CDR3 reads CASSHGGPRNEKLFF. As DNA, the CDR3 is TGTGCCAGCAGCCACGGGGGACCCAGAAATGAAAAACTGTTTTTT.

In DNA, the CDR3 is TGTGCCAGCACCCCTGGGGCTAGCACAGATACGCAGTATTTT. Its translation: CASTPGASTDTQYF. The chain recombines TRBV9 with TRBJ2-3, with D perhaps TRBD1 (5 bases). This CDR3 region has 14 residues. Trimming took 6 bases from V and 0 from J, leaving 11 bases between them. Germline V gene sequence: CDR1 SGDLS, CDR2 YYNGEE. The complete variable domain, with remaining parts taken from reference TRBV9 and TRBJ2-3, reads DSGVTQTPKHLITATGQRVTLRCSPRSGDLSVYWYQQSLDQGLQFLIQYYNGEERAKGNILERFSAQQFPDLHSELNLSSLELGDSALYFCASTPGASTDTQYFGPGTRLTVL.